This paragraph covers one TCR beta chain sequence. Its antigen is not identified. These data belong to a study of cytomegalovirus exposure and HLA in healthy donors. General study results and limits: The authors later found most CMV-associated TCR beta chains appeared HLA-restricted. Among the CMV-associated chains, a few were confirmed in vitro as specific for CMV antigens. Because they were indistinguishable, some V segments, including TRBV6-2 and TRBV6-3, were excluded.

V lost 1 base and J lost 13; bases outside the gene matches: 7. This CDR3 has 13 residues. Germline values: CDR1 MNHEY, CDR2 SMNVEV (reference sequence). Primers for the PCR totalled 60 Vbeta and 13 Jbeta. TCRdb's table, derived via immunoSEQ multiplex PCR, lists solely in-frame clones and lacks some. Among under 200,000 clones listed, about four fifths were seen once. The sequenced sample consisted of PBMCs. This chain uses TRBV27 with TRBJ2-1, with 7 bases fitting TRBD2. This clonotype originated in a woman in her 50s in good health and CMV-seronegative. CDR3 DNA: TGTGCCAGCAGTTTATTGGAAGCGGGAAATCAGTTCTTC. Translated, it gives CASSLLEAGNQFF.